This entry is about one TCR beta chain. As yet, its antigen is unknown. The entry originates in a study of blood T cells in healthy people across ages. The study's findings and limits: As age increased, TCR beta diversity per million T cells fell in a roughly linear fashion. Using unsorted PBMCs precluded a conclusive naive versus antigen-experienced comparison.

Each sample used at least 6 million PBMCs. V lost 5 bases and J 6 bases, leaving 11 bases between the germline ends. The CDR3 is made up of 13 amino acids. Germline values: CDR1 MNHEY, CDR2 SMNVEV (reference sequence). Together with a sample-barcoded 5' primer, a J-beta primer mix was included in a second PCR lasting about 7 to 12 cycles. Each of the cDNA molecules was tagged by a template-switch adaptor with 12 random nucleotides. MiXCR, applied by TCRdb to the 5' RACE reads, yields one record per CDR3 protein. This sample has fewer than 1,000,000 distinct CDR3 sequences; 35% to 50% occur once, and the top ten carry approximately 18%.

This chain connects TRBV27 to TRBJ1-5; tentative D call: TRBD1 (6 bases). Sequencing input: blood. The receptor was isolated from a man older than 75 in good health. CDR3 in DNA: TGTGCCAGCAGTCCTATGGGGGCTCAGCCCCAGCATTTT. Translating gives CASSPMGAQPQHF.